This TCR beta chain was recorded in a study of T cells in Graves' hyperthyroidism and ophthalmopathy. General study findings and limits: The model foresaw ophthalmopathy a median approximately 6.3 months prior to onset. Blood also carried most thyroid clonotypes expanded above 0.001.

The TCR beta CDR3 regions underwent amplification using RNA transcripts as the source. In the first-round RT-PCR of the TCR CDR3, the HTBI primer set was used. TCRdb re-called the multiplex PCR reads with MiXCR, one entry per CDR3 protein. This sample has more than 550,000 distinct CDR3 sequences; about 45% occur once, and the top ten carry 7% to 7.5%. As to this clonotype: The antigen is undetermined.

Germline lookup yields CDR1 SGHVT and CDR2 SQSDAQ. The CDR3 has 14 amino acids. V lost 5 bases and J lost 7, with 14 bases in between. Patients were excluded for uncontrolled infection, other autoimmune disease, pregnancy or lactation. Thyroid ultrasound and orbital computed tomography, with clinical symptoms and serum thyroxine and TRAb, informed diagnoses. Specimen: peripheral blood or thyroid tissue (not recorded which). The receptor's source is an adult man with Graves' disease, either hyperthyroidism or ophthalmopathy (not recorded which). The chain combines TRBV7-4 with TRBJ2-2; D remains unclear. The CDR3 is CASSVVARIGELFF. CDR3 DNA sequence: TGTGCCAGCAGCGTAGTCGCTCGGATCGGGGAGCTGTTTTTT.